The 11 T cell receptor beta chains presented below share a single source sample, sequenced in a study of blood T cell repertoires in COVID-19. Clones were sequenced by immunoSEQ multiplex PCR, and TCRdb holds only the in-frame ones, with some missing. Seen here are just over 95,000 clones, 80% to 90% observed once, and the top ten hold 15% to 19%. Sequencing input: peripheral blood. All receptors derive from a human donor in a cohort sampled during active COVID-19.

The chain joins TRBV4-3 to TRBJ2-7, with D possibly being TRBD1 (7 bases). With 4 bases removed from V and 7 bases from J, the gap between germline ends came to 20 bases. The CDR3 length is 15 residues. Germline assignment: CDR1 LGHNA and CDR2 YSLEER. This CDR3 reads CASSRQRTGLREQYF. The CDR3 bases are TGCGCCAGCAGCCGACAAAGGACAGGACTAAGGGAGCAGTACTTC.

This clone appeared once. J is TRBJ2-2 and V is TRBV5-5; 10 bases are shared with TRBD1. The V gene end was trimmed by 4 bases and the J gene end by 5 bases; junction bases not matched to a gene: 5. The CDR3 consists of 15 residues. Germline lookup yields CDR1 SGHKS and CDR2 YYEKEE (reference sequence). CDR3 in DNA: TGTGCCAGCAGCCCGAGGACAGGGGGGACCGGGGAGCTGTTTTTT. It yields the protein CASSPRTGGTGELFF. The entire variable domain, with the rest obtained from reference TRBV5-5 and TRBJ2-2, is as follows: DAGVTQSPTHLIKTRGQQVTLRCSPISGHKSVSWYQQVLGQGPQFIFQYYEKEERGRGNFPDRFSARQFPNYSSELNVNALLLGDSALYLCASSPRTGGTGELFFGEGSRLTVL.

The V gene is TRBV21-1, the J gene TRBJ2-5; no DNA check was done on the table's D call, TRBD2. TRBV21-1 is assigned pseudogene status. The CDR3 has 16 amino acids. The CDR3 protein is CASSKALGGEQETQYF. The CDR3 DNA reads TGTGCCAGCAGCAAAGCGCTGGGGGGGGAACAAGAGACCCAGTACTTC.

J is TRBJ2-2 and V is TRBV24-1; 8 bases map to TRBD2. V gave up 7 bases and J gave up 4 bases; unmatched junction bases: 4. Germline-derived CDR1 and CDR2 are KGHDR and SFDVKD. This CDR3 has 14 amino acids. The chain's CDR3 is CATSGTSTTGELFF. DNA of the CDR3: TGTGCCACCAGCGGGACTAGTACCACCGGGGAGCTGTTTTTT.

This chain uses TRBV28 with TRBJ2-7, with 13 bases that match TRBD2. V shed 5 bases and J 6 bases; nucleotides not matched to a gene: 7. CDR1 is MDHEN, CDR2 SYDVKM, per germline. The CDR3 is made up of 15 amino acids. Here the CDR3 reads CASSLPGLAGSEQYF. The CDR3, as DNA: TGTGCCAGCAGTCTCCCGGGACTAGCGGGAAGCGAGCAGTACTTC. Full variable domain (remainder filled in from reference TRBV28 and TRBJ2-7): DVKVTQSSRYLVKRTGEKVFLECVQDMDHENMFWYRQDPGLGLRLIYFSYDVKMKEKGDIPEGYSVSREKKERFSLILESASTNQTSMYLCASSLPGLAGSEQYFGPGTRLTVT.

The rearrangement joins TRBV27 to TRBJ2-3, with 8 nucleotides matching TRBD2. Germline CDR1 is MNHEY and CDR2 is SMNVEV (reference sequence). The CDR3 consists of 17 residues. V lost 1 base, J lost 4 bases, and 10 bases stayed unmatched. The CDR3 DNA sequence: TGTGCCAGCAGTTTATTAACGGCGGGAGGTGCCGCAGATACGCAGTATTTT. It encodes CASSLLTAGGAADTQYF.

V is TRBV7-2 and J is TRBJ1-3; 8 positions agree with TRBD1. CDR3 length equals 15 residues. Unmatched junction bases numbered 4, after V lost 5 bases and J lost 1 base. Per germline, CDR1 SGHTA and CDR2 FQGNSA. CDR3 sequence (DNA): TGTGCCAGCAGCAAGGGACAGGCGTCTGGAAACACCATATATTTT. It is translated as CASSKGQASGNTIYF.

The V and J genes are TRBV18 and TRBJ2-1; the match to TRBD2 covers 8 bases. The V gene's germline CDR1 is KGHSH and CDR2 LQKENI. V lost 3 bases, J lost 0 bases, and 1 base stayed unmatched. CDR3 size: 15 residues. The CDR3 DNA follows: TGTGCCAGCTCACCCAGCGGGAGCTCCTACAATGAGCAGTTCTTC. Protein product: CASSPSGSSYNEQFF.

This chain joins TRBV6-1 and TRBJ1-4; D not resolved. The V gene lost 2 bases and the J gene lost 3 bases, with 7 bases spanning the gap. Germline V gives CDR1 MNHNS, CDR2 SASEGT. The CDR3 has 14 amino acids. CDR3 sequence reads: CASSEKAANEKLFF. Here the CDR3 DNA reads TGTGCCAGCAGTGAAAAGGCGGCTAATGAAAAACTGTTTTTT.

The chain is built from TRBV27 and TRBJ2-5; tentatively, D is TRBD2 (5 bases). Trimming removed 2 bases from V and 5 bases from J, with 12 bases in between. Germline V CDR1 and CDR2: MNHEY, SMNVEV (reference sequence). The CDR3 sequence is 14 residues long. The CDR3 spells CASSLEGLRETQYF. As DNA, the CDR3 is TGTGCCAGCAGTTTAGAGGGTTTACGGGAGACCCAGTACTTC.

The chain combines TRBV2 with TRBJ2-1, with D perhaps matching TRBD1 (6 bases). Per the germline V gene, CDR1 is SNHLY and CDR2 is FYNNEI. The CDR3 extends over 12 amino acids. The V end lost 5 bases, the J end lost 15 bases, and 17 bases lay between the germline ends. Here the CDR3 DNA reads TGTGCCAGCAGTTACCGGGACACCGGCCTGTTCTTC. Encoded protein: CASSYRDTGLFF.